These T cell receptor beta chains were read from a single sample in a study of blood T cell repertoires in COVID-19. Clones were sequenced by immunoSEQ multiplex PCR, and TCRdb holds only the in-frame ones, with some missing. The sample lists some 170,000 clones, approximately 89% occurring once. The sample was peripheral blood. These receptors were taken from a woman aged 55-70 years with acute or convalescent COVID-19. The CDR3 runs from the conserved cysteine through the conserved F or W. Fields, in order: D gene, clone size, J gene, V gene, CDR3 DNA, CDR3 protein. The D gene is left open where the match is weak. Part of the rows lack a size; the others show once, few, many or a class for expanded clones.

TRBD1,NA,TRBJ1-4,TRBV6-1,TGTGCCAGCAGTGAAGCGAGCAGGGGGCTGAGTGAAAAACTGTTTTTT,CASSEASRGLSEKLFF
NA,NA,TRBJ2-7,TRBV2,TGTGCCAGCACTAGGCGGTACGAGCAGTACTTC,CASTRRYEQYF
NA,few,TRBJ1-2,TRBV12-3/TRBV12-4,TGTGCCAGCAGTTTAGGTCCAGTTGGCTACACCTTC,CASSLGPVGYTF
TRBD1,NA,TRBJ1-1,TRBV30,TGTGCCTGGAGTGTACTTGGGACAGCCGCTGAAGCTTTCTTT,CAWSVLGTAAEAFF
NA,NA,TRBJ2-3,TRBV6-5,TGTGCCAGCAGAGCTAGCACAGATACGCAGTATTTT,CASRASTDTQYF
TRBD2,few,TRBJ2-1,TRBV7-3,TGTGCCAGCAGCCCGCGGACTAGCCCTAGCTCCTACAATGAGCAGTTCTTC,CASSPRTSPSSYNEQFF
TRBD1,NA,TRBJ1-3,TRBV27,TGTGCCAGCAGTTTAAATCTAGGGACAGCTGGAAACACCATATATTTT,CASSLNLGTAGNTIYF
NA,once,TRBJ1-2,TRBV30,TGTGCCTGGAGGTGGACAGCGTCCTATGGCTACACCTTC,CAWRWTASYGYTF
NA,NA,TRBJ2-3,TRBV28,TGTGCCAGCAGGTCGCCCGGGGAGGCAGATACGCAGTATTTT,CASRSPGEADTQYF
TRBD2,NA,TRBJ2-2,TRBV27,TGTGCCAGCAGCCCGGGACTAGCGGGAGTCGGGGAGCTGTTTTTT,CASSPGLAGVGELFF
NA,NA,TRBJ2-5,TRBV30,TGTGCCTGGAGTGTAAGGGAGCACCAGTACTTC,CAWSVREHQYF
NA,NA,TRBJ2-5,TRBV19,TGTGCCAGTAGTGACACAGGGCAAGAGACCCAGTACTTC,CASSDTGQETQYF
TRBD2,NA,TRBJ2-7,TRBV13,TGTGCCAGCAGCCTGGCTAGCGGGAGGAACGAGCAGTACTTC,CASSLASGRNEQYF
TRBD2,NA,TRBJ2-5,TRBV19,TGTGCCAGTAGTATTAGCGGGACCCGAGTTGAGACCCAGTACTTC,CASSISGTRVETQYF
NA,NA,TRBJ1-6,TRBV5-1,TGCGCCAGCAGCTTAGACACGAACTCCTATAATTCACCCCTCCACTTT,CASSLDTNSYNSPLHF
TRBD2,NA,TRBJ2-3,TRBV5-1,TGCGCCAGCAGCTTAGCGGGAGGTGCCCCAGATACGCAGTATTTT,CASSLAGGAPDTQYF
NA,few,TRBJ1-4,TRBV27,TGTGCCAGCAGTTTATCGGTCGGCCGGGTCGGGGTTCCACTGTTTTTT,CASSLSVGRVGVPLFF
NA,NA,TRBJ1-5,TRBV19,TGTGCCAGTTCCTTGACTAGTCAGCCCCAGCATTTT,CASSLTSQPQHF
NA,NA,TRBJ1-1,TRBV4-1,TGCGCCAGCAGCCAAGAACTACAGGCGAAGAACACTGAAGCTTTCTTT,CASSQELQAKNTEAFF
NA,NA,TRBJ2-7,TRBV3-1/TRBV3-2,TGTGCCAGCAGCCTAAGCCGGGACTACGAGCAGTACTTC,CASSLSRDYEQYF
NA,NA,TRBJ1-2,TRBV10-1,TGCGCCAGCAGTGAAAACAGGGTCTATGGCTACACCTTC,CASSENRVYGYTF
NA,NA,TRBJ2-1,TRBV29-1,TGCAGCGTTGCTAGTCCCCCCAATGAGCAGTTCTTC,CSVASPPNEQFF
NA,NA,TRBJ1-3,TRBV30,TGTGCCTGGAGCCGCGGGAGCTCTGGAAACACCATATATTTT,CAWSRGSSGNTIYF
NA,NA,TRBJ1-2,TRBV28,TGTGCCAGCAGTTCCCAGGGGTATGGCTACACCTTC,CASSSQGYGYTF
NA,many,TRBJ2-3,TRBV10-1,TGCGCCAGCAGGGACAGCTTAGCAGATACGCAGTATTTT,CASRDSLADTQYF
NA,few,TRBJ1-1,TRBV13,TGTGCCAGCAGCCCCCCCCTAGGCACCGTGAACACTGAAGCTTTCTTT,CASSPPLGTVNTEAFF
NA,once,TRBJ2-1,TRBV7-9,TGTGCCAGCAGCTTATCGGACAGTCTCAATGAGCAGTTCTTC,CASSLSDSLNEQFF
TRBD1,NA,TRBJ1-2,TRBV5-4,TGTGCCAGCAGCTTGGTAGGGGGCGGCTACACCTTC,CASSLVGGGYTF
TRBD2,NA,TRBJ2-3,TRBV5-1,TGCGCCAGCACCGGGACTAGCGAGGATACGCAGTATTTT,CASTGTSEDTQYF
TRBD1,once,TRBJ2-7,TRBV27,TGTGCCAGCAGACCGGGACAGGGGGCGTTCGAGCAGTACTTC,CASRPGQGAFEQYF